Listed below are T cell receptor beta chains from one sample, sequenced in a study of blood T cell repertoires in COVID-19. The repertoire was sequenced with immunoSEQ multiplex PCR; TCRdb's copy has only in-frame clones and lacks some. Seen here are under 250,000 clones, 65% to 85% observed once, and the top ten hold 4.3%. Material for sequencing was PBMCs or T cells enriched from blood (not recorded which). These receptors were obtained from a man aged 25-45 years with acute COVID-19. Each CDR3 is given with its conserved first and last residue. D genes are given only for firm matches. The size field is filled for only some rows; it gives once, few, many or a size class.

CDR3,DNA,D,V,size,J
CASRTSGGALETQYF,TGTGCCAGCAGAACTAGCGGGGGGGCCTTGGAGACCCAGTACTTC,TRBD2,TRBV7-2,.,TRBJ2-5
CAWTSTSPNTDTQYF,TGTGCCTGGACTTCGACTAGCCCCAACACAGATACGCAGTATTTT,TRBD2,TRBV30,once,TRBJ2-3
CASSYFSTDTQYF,TGTGCCAGCAGTTACTTTAGTACAGATACGCAGTATTTT,.,TRBV6-5,once,TRBJ2-3
CASSQGQANEKLFF,TGTGCCAGCAGTCAGGGACAGGCAAATGAAAAACTGTTTTTT,TRBD1,TRBV6-5,.,TRBJ1-4
CASSVAGRVNEKLFF,TGTGCCAGCAGCGTAGCAGGCAGGGTAAATGAAAAACTGTTTTTT,.,TRBV9,.,TRBJ1-4
CASSFGTGYEQYF,TGTGCCAGCAGCTTTGGGACAGGTTACGAGCAGTACTTC,TRBD1,TRBV5-4,.,TRBJ2-7
CASSYRAGGHTDTQYF,TGTGCCAGCAGTTACCGGGCGGGGGGGCACACAGATACGCAGTATTTT,TRBD2,TRBV6-5,.,TRBJ2-3
CASSFRDRGNSPLHF,TGTGCCAGCAGCTTCAGAGACAGGGGGAATTCACCCCTCCACTTT,TRBD1,TRBV7-9,few,TRBJ1-6
CASGPRGPQETQYF,TGTGCTAGTGGTCCCAGGGGGCCCCAAGAGACCCAGTACTTC,TRBD1,TRBV12-5,.,TRBJ2-5
CSVLQGSGEAFF,TGCAGCGTCCTACAGGGCAGTGGTGAAGCTTTCTTT,.,TRBV29-1,.,TRBJ1-1
CASSQEGQLEAFF,TGCGCCAGCAGCCAAGAGGGACAGCTTGAAGCTTTCTTT,TRBD1,TRBV4-1,few,TRBJ1-1
CASSPKTPGHNEQFF,TGTGCCAGCTCACCAAAAACCCCTGGCCACAATGAGCAGTTCTTC,.,TRBV18,.,TRBJ2-1
CAISEPGYNQPQHF,TGTGCCATCAGTGAACCGGGTTACAATCAGCCCCAGCATTTT,.,TRBV10-3,.,TRBJ1-5
CASSLVLGTTDTQYF,TGTGCCAGCAGCTTAGTCCTAGGAACAACAGATACGCAGTATTTT,.,TRBV7-9,.,TRBJ2-3
CASGLVRWSGGTYNEQFF,TGTGCTAGTGGTTTGGTACGGTGGAGCGGGGGAACCTACAATGAGCAGTTCTTC,TRBD2,TRBV12-5,.,TRBJ2-1
CASRTNGGYNEQFF,TGTGCCAGCAGGACTAACGGGGGCTACAATGAGCAGTTCTTC,.,TRBV6-5,once,TRBJ2-1
CASSEQGNYGYTF,TGTGCCAGTAGCGAACAGGGTAACTATGGCTACACCTTC,.,TRBV19,.,TRBJ1-2
CASSYTLIGTEAFF,TGTGCCAGCAGTTACACCCTAATAGGGACAGAAGCTTTCTTT,.,TRBV6-6,.,TRBJ1-1
CASSSGLAGGLEQYF,TGTGCCAGCAGCTCAGGACTAGCGGGGGGGCTTGAGCAGTACTTC,TRBD2,TRBV7-6,.,TRBJ2-7
CASSLSPGEGGQPQHF,TGCGCCAGCAGCTTGAGTCCCGGGGAAGGGGGTCAGCCCCAGCATTTT,.,TRBV5-1,.,TRBJ1-5
CAISDSRFYEQYF,TGTGCCATCAGCGACTCGAGGTTCTACGAGCAGTACTTC,.,TRBV10-3,.,TRBJ2-7
CASRSQGSGTGELFF,TGTGCCAGTAGGAGTCAGGGGAGCGGCACCGGGGAGCTGTTTTTT,.,TRBV19,few,TRBJ2-2
CASSLAGTGGTEAFF,TGTGCCAGCAGCTTGGCCGGGACAGGTGGTACTGAAGCTTTCTTT,TRBD1,TRBV5-4,.,TRBJ1-1
CASTSGGRGARYNEQFF,TGTGCCAGCACCTCAGGGGGCCGGGGGGCCCGATACAATGAGCAGTTCTTC,.,TRBV13,.,TRBJ2-1
CAWRSQGRYNSPLHF,TGTGCCTGGAGATCACAGGGACGGTATAATTCACCCCTCCACTTT,.,TRBV30,few,TRBJ1-6
CASSLETGSYEQYF,TGTGCCAGCAGCTTAGAGACTGGCTCCTACGAGCAGTACTTC,.,TRBV7-2,.,TRBJ2-7
CASSPQGGTGFEQYF,TGTGCCAGCAGCCCCCAAGGAGGGACAGGGTTCGAGCAGTACTTC,TRBD1,TRBV3-1/TRBV3-2,few,TRBJ2-7
CASSLDGDRGLYGYTF,TGTGCCAGCAGCTTAGATGGGGACAGGGGGCTCTATGGCTACACCTTC,TRBD1,TRBV11-2,.,TRBJ1-2
CASSFPGQGALAFF,TGTGCCAGTAGTTTCCCGGGGCAGGGGGCATTAGCTTTCTTT,TRBD1,TRBV19,few,TRBJ1-1
CASSPLYRDRFSSPLHF,TGCGCCAGCAGCCCACTATACCGGGACAGGTTTTCTTCACCCCTCCACTTT,TRBD1,TRBV5-1,.,TRBJ1-6
CASSLTVNTEAFF,TGTGCCAGCAGCTTAACGGTGAACACTGAAGCTTTCTTT,.,TRBV7-6,.,TRBJ1-1
CATSDFWDKFTDTQYF,TGTGCCACCAGTGATTTCTGGGACAAATTCACAGATACGCAGTATTTT,.,TRBV24-1,.,TRBJ2-3
CATSRAVPLVGTYEQYF,TGTGCCACTTCGCGGGCAGTCCCTCTCGTAGGAACCTACGAGCAGTACTTC,.,TRBV27,once,TRBJ2-7
CASSQEGTVHTIYF,TGTGCCAGCAGCCAAGAGGGGACAGTGCACACCATATATTTT,TRBD1,TRBV3-1/TRBV3-2,.,TRBJ1-3
CASSRLQGNYGYTF,TGCGCCAGCAGCAGATTACAGGGGAACTATGGCTACACCTTC,TRBD1,TRBV5-1,.,TRBJ1-2
CASSPSERQGPYYGYTF,TGCGCCAGCAGCCCCTCTGAACGACAGGGTCCTTACTATGGCTACACCTTC,TRBD1,TRBV4-1,.,TRBJ1-2
CASSLQGAEQYF,TGTGCCAGCAGCTTGCAAGGGGCTGAGCAGTACTTC,.,TRBV5-4,.,TRBJ2-7
CASSEAGAGELFF,TGTGCCAGCAGTGAAGCGGGGGCAGGGGAGCTGTTTTTT,.,TRBV2,.,TRBJ2-2
CASRRDYGYTF,TGTGCCAGCAGGCGGGACTATGGCTACACCTTC,.,TRBV6-5,.,TRBJ1-2
CASARDSVEAFF,TGTGCCAGCGCGAGGGACTCGGTTGAAGCTTTCTTT,.,TRBV9,few,TRBJ1-1
CASSQGTGTETQYF,TGCGCCAGCAGCCAAGGGACAGGGACAGAGACCCAGTACTTC,TRBD1,TRBV4-1,once,TRBJ2-5
CASSQDHTGAYYEQYF,TGTGCCAGCAGCCAAGATCACACAGGGGCTTACTACGAGCAGTACTTC,TRBD1,TRBV4-2,.,TRBJ2-7
CAWMIGDNEKLFF,TGTGCCTGGATGATAGGGGATAATGAAAAACTGTTTTTT,.,TRBV30,.,TRBJ1-4
CASSEGQGPYNSPLHF,TGTGCCAGCAGTGAAGGTCAGGGCCCCTATAATTCACCCCTCCACTTT,.,TRBV6-1,.,TRBJ1-6
CASSLRAGWATEAFF,TGCGCCAGCAGCTTGAGGGCAGGGTGGGCCACTGAAGCTTTCTTT,.,TRBV5-1,.,TRBJ1-1
CASSIPTGSSFNSPLHF,TGTGCCAGTAGTATACCTACAGGTTCGAGCTTTAATTCACCCCTCCACTTT,.,TRBV19,.,TRBJ1-6
CASSERYGTASYEQYF,TGTGCCAGCAGCGAACGGTACGGGACAGCCTCCTACGAGCAGTACTTC,TRBD1,TRBV7-9,.,TRBJ2-7
CASSPWTSLNTEAFF,TGTGCCAGCAGCCCCTGGACATCGTTGAACACTGAAGCTTTCTTT,.,TRBV7-9,.,TRBJ1-1
CASSYSQYSSGTDNSPLHF,TGTGCCAGCAGTTACTCACAATATTCTTCCGGGACAGATAATTCACCCCTCCACTTT,TRBD1,TRBV6-2/TRBV6-3,.,TRBJ1-6
CASRLGLADTGELFF,TGTGCCAGCAGGCTCGGGCTAGCGGACACCGGGGAGCTGTTTTTT,TRBD2,TRBV27,.,TRBJ2-2
CASSPGPSSYNEQFF,TGTGCCAGCAGCCCGGGTCCTAGCTCCTACAATGAGCAGTTCTTC,.,TRBV3-1/TRBV3-2,.,TRBJ2-1
CASSRPLFLHF,TGCGCCAGCAGTCGTCCTCTGTTTCTCCACTTT,.,TRBV23-1,.,TRBJ1-6
CASSGGSNQPQHF,TGTGCCAGCAGCGGGGGGAGCAATCAGCCCCAGCATTTT,.,TRBV6-5,.,TRBJ1-5
CASSQDDGGTQETQYF,TGTGCCAGCAGCCAAGATGACGGGGGAACCCAAGAGACCCAGTACTTC,.,TRBV4-2,.,TRBJ2-5
CASSRDSTDTQYF,TGTGCCAGCAGTCGAGACTCCACAGATACGCAGTATTTT,.,TRBV6-5,.,TRBJ2-3
CATHRTNSPLHF,TGTGCCACCCACAGAACAAATTCACCCCTCCACTTT,.,TRBV2,.,TRBJ1-6
CASSFRGNQPQHF,TGTGCCAGCAGCTTTAGAGGGAATCAGCCCCAGCATTTT,.,TRBV11-1,.,TRBJ1-5
CASSLTYTDTQYF,TGTGCCAGCAGCTTAACCTACACAGATACGCAGTATTTT,.,TRBV11-2,.,TRBJ2-3
CASSLRAANIQYF,TGTGCCAGCAGCCTCAGGGCCGCAAACATTCAGTACTTC,.,TRBV28,.,TRBJ2-4